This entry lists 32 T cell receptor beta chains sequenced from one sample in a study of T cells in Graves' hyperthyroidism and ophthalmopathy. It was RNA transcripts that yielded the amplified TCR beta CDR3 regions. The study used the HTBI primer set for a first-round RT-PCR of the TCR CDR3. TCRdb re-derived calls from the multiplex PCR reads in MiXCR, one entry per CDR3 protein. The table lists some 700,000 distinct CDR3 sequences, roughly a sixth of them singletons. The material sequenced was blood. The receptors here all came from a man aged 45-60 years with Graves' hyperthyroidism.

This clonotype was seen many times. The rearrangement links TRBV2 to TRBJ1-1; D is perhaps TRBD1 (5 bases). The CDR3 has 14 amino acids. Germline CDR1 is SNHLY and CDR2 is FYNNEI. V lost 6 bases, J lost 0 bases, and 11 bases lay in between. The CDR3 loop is CASSRTLMNTEAFF. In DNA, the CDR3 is TGTGCCAGCAGCAGGACACTGATGAACACTGAAGCTTTCTTT.

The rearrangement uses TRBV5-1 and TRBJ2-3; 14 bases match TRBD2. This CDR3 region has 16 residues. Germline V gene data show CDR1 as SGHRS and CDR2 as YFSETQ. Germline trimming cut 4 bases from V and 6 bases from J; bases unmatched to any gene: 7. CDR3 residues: CASSDNRLAGGDTQYF. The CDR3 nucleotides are TGCGCCAGCAGCGATAATAGACTAGCGGGAGGGGATACGCAGTATTTT.

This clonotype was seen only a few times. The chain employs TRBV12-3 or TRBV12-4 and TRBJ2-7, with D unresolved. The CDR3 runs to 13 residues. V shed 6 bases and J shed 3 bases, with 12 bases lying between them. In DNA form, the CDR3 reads TGTGCCAGCAGCCAAGCGACCCACTACGAGCAGTACTTC. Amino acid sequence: CASSQATHYEQYF.

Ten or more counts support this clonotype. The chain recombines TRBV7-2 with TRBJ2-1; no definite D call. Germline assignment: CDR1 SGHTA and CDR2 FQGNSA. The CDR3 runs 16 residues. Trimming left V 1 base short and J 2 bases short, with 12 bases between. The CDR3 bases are TGTGCCAGCAGCTTAGGGACGTCCTTCGCCTACAATGAGCAGTTCTTC. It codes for CASSLGTSFAYNEQFF.

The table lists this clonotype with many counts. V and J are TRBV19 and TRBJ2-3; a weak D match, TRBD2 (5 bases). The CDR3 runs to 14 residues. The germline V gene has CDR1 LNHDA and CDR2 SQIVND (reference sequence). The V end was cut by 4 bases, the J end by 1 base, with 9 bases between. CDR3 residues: CASSNPAGTDTQYF. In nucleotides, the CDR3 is TGTGCCAGTAGTAACCCAGCGGGCACAGATACGCAGTATTTT.

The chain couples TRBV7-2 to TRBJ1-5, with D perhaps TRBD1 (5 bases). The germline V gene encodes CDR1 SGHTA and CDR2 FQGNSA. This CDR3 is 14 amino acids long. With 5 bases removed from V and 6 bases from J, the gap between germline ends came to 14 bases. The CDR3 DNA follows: TGTGCCAGCAGCCGGACGACCGGGGGTCAGCCCCAGCATTTT. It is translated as CASSRTTGGQPQHF.

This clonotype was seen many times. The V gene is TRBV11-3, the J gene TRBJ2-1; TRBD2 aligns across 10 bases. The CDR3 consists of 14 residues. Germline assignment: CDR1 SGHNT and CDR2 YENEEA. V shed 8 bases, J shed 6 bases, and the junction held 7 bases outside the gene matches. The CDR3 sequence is CASYGLAAANEQFF. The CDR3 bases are TGTGCCAGCTACGGACTAGCGGCCGCCAATGAGCAGTTCTTC.

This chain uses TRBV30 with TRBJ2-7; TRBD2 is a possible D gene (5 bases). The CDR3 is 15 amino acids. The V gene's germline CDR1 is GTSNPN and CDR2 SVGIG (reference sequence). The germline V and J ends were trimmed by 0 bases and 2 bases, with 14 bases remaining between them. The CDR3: CAWSVLGLNPYEQYF. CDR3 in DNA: TGTGCCTGGAGTGTACTAGGGCTTAACCCCTACGAGCAGTACTTC.

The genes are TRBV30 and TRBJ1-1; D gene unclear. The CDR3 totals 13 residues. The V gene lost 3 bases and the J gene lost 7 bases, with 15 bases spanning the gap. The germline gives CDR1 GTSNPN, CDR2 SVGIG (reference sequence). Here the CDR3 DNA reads TGTGCCTGGAGCCTCTTGGCCGCACATGAAGCTTTCTTT. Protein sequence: CAWSLLAAHEAFF.

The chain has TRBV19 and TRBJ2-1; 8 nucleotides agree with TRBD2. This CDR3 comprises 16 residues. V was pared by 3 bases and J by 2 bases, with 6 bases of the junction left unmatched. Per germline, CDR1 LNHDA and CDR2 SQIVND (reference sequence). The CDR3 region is CASSISLAGPYNEQFF. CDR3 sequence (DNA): TGTGCCAGTAGTATTAGCCTAGCGGGCCCCTACAATGAGCAGTTCTTC.

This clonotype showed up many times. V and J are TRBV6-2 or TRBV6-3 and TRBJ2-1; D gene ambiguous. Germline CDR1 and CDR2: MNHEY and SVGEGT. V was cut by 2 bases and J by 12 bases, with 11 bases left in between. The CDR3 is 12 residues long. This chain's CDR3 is CASSYVGLGQFF. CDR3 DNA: TGTGCCAGCAGTTACGTCGGGTTAGGGCAGTTCTTC.

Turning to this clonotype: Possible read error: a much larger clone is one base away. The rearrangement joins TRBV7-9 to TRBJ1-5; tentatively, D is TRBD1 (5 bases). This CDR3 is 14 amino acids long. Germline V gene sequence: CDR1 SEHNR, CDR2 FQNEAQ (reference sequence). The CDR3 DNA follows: TGTGCCAGCACCTTAGATTGGACAAATCAGCCCCAGCATTTT. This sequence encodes CASTLDWTNQPQHF.

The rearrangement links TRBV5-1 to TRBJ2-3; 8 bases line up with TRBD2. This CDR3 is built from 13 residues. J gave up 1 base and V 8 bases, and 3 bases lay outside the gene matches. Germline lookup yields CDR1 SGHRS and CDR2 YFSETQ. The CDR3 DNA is TGCGCCAGTCAGACTAGCGGCACAGATACGCAGTATTTT. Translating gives CASQTSGTDTQYF.

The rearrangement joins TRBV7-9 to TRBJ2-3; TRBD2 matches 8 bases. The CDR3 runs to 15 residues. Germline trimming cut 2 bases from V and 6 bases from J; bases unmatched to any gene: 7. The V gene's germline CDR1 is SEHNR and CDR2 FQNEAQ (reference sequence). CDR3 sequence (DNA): TGTGCCAGCAGCTTATTTAGCGGGGATCGGGATACGCAGTATTTT. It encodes CASSLFSGDRDTQYF.

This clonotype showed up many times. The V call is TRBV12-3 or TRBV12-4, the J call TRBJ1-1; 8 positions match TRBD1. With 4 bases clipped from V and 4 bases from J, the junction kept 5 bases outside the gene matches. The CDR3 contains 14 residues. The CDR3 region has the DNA TGTGCCAGCAGTTCCACAGGGGGGAGCACTGAAGCTTTCTTT. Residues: CASSSTGGSTEAFF.

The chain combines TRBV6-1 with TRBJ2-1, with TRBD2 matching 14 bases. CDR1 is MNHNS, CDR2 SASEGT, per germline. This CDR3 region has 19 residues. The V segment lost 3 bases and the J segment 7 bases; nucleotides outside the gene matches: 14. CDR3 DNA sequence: TGTGCCAGCAGTGAGGGGGGACTAGCGGGAGTCGGGTCGTGGAATGAGCAGTTCTTC. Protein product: CASSEGGLAGVGSWNEQFF.

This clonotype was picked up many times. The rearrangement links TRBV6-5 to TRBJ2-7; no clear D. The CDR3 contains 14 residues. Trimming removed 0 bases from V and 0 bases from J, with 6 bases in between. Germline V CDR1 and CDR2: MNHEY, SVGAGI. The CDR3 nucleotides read TGTGCCAGCAGTTACTCGTACCGCTCCTACGAGCAGTACTTC. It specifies CASSYSYRSYEQYF.

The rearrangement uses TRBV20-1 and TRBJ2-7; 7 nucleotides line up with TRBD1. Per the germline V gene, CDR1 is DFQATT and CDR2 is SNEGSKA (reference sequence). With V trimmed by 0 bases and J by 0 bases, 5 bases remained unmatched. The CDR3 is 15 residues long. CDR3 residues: CSARDRTGFSYEQYF. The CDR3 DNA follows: TGCAGTGCTAGAGACAGGACAGGATTCTCCTACGAGCAGTACTTC.

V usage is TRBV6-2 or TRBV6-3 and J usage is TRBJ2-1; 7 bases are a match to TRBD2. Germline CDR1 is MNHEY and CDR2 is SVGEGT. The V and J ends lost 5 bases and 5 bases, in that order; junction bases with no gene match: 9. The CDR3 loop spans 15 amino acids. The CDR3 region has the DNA TGTGCCAGCAGTGATTTTAGCGGGTCGAACAATGAGCAGTTCTTC. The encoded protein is CASSDFSGSNNEQFF.

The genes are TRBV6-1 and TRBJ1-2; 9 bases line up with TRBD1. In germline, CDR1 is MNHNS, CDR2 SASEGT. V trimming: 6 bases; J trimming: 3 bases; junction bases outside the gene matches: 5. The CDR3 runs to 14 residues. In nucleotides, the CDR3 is TGTGCCAGCAGCAGGGACAGGGCGGACTATGGCTACACCTTC. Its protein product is CASSRDRADYGYTF.

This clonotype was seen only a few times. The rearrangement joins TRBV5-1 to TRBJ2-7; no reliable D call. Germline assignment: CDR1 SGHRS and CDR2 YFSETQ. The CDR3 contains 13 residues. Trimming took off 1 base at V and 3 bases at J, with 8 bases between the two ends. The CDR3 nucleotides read TGCGCCAGCAGCTTGACAGACCTCTACGAGCAGTACTTC. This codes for CASSLTDLYEQYF.

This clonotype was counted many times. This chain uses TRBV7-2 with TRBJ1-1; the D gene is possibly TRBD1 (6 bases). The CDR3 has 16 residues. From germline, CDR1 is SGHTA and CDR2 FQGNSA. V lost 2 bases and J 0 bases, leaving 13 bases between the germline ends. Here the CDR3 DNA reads TGTGCCAGCAGCTTATACAGGGCAGGAATGAACACTGAAGCTTTCTTT. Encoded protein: CASSLYRAGMNTEAFF.

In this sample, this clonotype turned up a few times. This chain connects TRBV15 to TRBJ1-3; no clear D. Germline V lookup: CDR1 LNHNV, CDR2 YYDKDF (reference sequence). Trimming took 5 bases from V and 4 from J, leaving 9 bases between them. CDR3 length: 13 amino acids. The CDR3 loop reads CATSGFQGNTIYF. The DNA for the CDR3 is TGTGCCACCAGCGGGTTCCAGGGAAACACCATATATTTT.

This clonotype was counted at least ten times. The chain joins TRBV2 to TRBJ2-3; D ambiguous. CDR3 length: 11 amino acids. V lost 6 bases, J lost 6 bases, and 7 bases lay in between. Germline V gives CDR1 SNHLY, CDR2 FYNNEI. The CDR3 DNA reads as TGTGCCAGCAGAACGGTTGATACGCAGTATTTT. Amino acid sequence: CASRTVDTQYF.

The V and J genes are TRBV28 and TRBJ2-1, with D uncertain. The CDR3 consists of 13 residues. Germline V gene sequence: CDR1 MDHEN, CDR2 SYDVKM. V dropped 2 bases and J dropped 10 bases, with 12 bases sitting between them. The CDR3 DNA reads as TGTGCCAGCAGTTTAGGGTGGGTCGGGGAGCAGTTCTTC. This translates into CASSLGWVGEQFF.

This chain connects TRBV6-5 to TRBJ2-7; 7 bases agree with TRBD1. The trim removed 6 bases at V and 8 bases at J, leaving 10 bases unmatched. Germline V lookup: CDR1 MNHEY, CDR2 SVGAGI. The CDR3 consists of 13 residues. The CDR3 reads CASRLGQAQQQYF. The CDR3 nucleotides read TGTGCCAGCAGATTAGGACAGGCGCAGCAGCAGTACTTC.

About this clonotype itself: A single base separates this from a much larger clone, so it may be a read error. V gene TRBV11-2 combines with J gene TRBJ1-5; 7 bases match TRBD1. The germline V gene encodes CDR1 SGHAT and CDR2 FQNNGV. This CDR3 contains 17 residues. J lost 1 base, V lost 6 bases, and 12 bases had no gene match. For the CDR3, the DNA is TGTGCCAGCAGTACTCCAAGACAGGGTAAAAGCAATCAGCCCCAGCATTTT. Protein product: CASSTPRQGKSNQPQHF.

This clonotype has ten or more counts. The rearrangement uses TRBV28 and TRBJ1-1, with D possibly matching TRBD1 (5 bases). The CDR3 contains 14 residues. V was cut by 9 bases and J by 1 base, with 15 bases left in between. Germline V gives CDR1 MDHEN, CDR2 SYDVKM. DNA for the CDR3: TGTGCCAGTCTTACGGGGGGTCCGAACACTGAAGCTTTCTTT. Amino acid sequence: CASLTGGPNTEAFF.

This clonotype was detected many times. This CDR3 reads CAISEGPSGNSPLHF. In DNA form, the CDR3 reads TGTGCCATCAGTGAAGGTCCCTCGGGGAATTCACCCCTCCACTTT. V and J are TRBV10-3 and TRBJ1-6, with D hard to call. With 3 bases removed from V and 7 bases from J, the gap between germline ends came to 13 bases. From germline, CDR1 is ENHRY and CDR2 SYGVKD. The CDR3 is 15 residues long.

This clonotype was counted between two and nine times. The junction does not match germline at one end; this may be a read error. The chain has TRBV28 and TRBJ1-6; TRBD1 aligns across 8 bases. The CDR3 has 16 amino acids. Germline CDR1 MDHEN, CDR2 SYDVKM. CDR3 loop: CASSLGTGPYNLPLHF. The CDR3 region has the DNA TGTGCCAGCAGTTTAGGGACAGGCCCGTATAATTTACCCCTCCACTTT.

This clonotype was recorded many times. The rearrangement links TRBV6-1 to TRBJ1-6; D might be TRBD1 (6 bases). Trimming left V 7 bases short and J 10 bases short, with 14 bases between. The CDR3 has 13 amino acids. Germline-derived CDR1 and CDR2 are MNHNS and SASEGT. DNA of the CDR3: TGTGCCAGCACGCGACAGGAACGCTCACCCCTCCACTTT. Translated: CASTRQERSPLHF.

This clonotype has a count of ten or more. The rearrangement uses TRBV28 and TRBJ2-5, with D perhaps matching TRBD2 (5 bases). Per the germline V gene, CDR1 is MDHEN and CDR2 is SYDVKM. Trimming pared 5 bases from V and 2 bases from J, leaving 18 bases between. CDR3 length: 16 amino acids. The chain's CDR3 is CASSTPGIGLQETQYF. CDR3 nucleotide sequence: TGTGCCAGCAGTACCCCCGGGATAGGACTGCAAGAGACCCAGTACTTC.